The clone carrying this T cell receptor beta chain was seen at least ten times. TCRdb re-called the PCR reads through MiXCR, storing one row per CDR3 protein. The sample yields about 100,000 distinct CDR3 sequences, around 53% seen once. The CDR3 has 16 amino acids. V gave up 5 bases and J gave up 0 bases, with 16 bases separating them. CDR1 and CDR2 (germline): WSHSY, SAAADI. These data are taken from a study of CDR3 diversity in severe acne. This clonotype was obtained from a male donor with acne. This chain uses TRBV10-2 with TRBJ1-1; D gene uncertain. Sample: blood. CDR3 loop: CASSFFFRGMNTEAFF. The CDR3 DNA reads TGCGCCAGCAGTTTTTTCTTCCGCGGCATGAACACTGAAGCTTTCTTT.